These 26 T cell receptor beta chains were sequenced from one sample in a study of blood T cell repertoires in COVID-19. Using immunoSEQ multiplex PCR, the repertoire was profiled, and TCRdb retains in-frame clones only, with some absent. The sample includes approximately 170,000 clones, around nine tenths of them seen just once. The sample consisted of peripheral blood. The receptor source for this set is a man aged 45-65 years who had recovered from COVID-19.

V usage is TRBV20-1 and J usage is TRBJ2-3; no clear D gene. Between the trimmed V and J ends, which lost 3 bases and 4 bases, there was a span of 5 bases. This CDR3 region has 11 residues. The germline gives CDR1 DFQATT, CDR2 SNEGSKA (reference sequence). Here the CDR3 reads CSASPADTQYF. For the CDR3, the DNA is TGCAGTGCTAGTCCCGCAGATACGCAGTATTTT.

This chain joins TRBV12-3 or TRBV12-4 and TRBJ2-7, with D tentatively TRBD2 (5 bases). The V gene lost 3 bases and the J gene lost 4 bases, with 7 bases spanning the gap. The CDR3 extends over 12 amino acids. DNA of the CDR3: TGTGCCAGCAGTTTCACTAGATACGAGCAGTACTTC. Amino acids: CASSFTRYEQYF.

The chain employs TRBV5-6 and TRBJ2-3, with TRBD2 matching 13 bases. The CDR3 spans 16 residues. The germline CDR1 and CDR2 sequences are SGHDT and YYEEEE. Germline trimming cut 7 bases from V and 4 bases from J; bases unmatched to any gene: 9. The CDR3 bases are TGTGCCAGCGTCCGACTAGCGGGGGGCGGGGCAGATACGCAGTATTTT. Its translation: CASVRLAGGGADTQYF.

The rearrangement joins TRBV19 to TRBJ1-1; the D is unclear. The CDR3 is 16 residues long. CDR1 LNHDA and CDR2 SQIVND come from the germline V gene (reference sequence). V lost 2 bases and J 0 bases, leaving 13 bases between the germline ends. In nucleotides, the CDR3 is TGTGCCAGTAGTATAATGTTTGAGGTTATGAACACTGAAGCTTTCTTT. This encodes CASSIMFEVMNTEAFF.

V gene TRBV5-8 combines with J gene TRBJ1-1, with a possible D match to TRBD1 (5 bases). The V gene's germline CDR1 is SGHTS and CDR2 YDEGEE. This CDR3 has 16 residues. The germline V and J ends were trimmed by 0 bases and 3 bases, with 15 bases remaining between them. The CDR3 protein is CASSLEIGAGDTEAFF. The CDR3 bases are TGTGCCAGCAGCTTGGAGATAGGGGCGGGGGACACTGAAGCTTTCTTT.

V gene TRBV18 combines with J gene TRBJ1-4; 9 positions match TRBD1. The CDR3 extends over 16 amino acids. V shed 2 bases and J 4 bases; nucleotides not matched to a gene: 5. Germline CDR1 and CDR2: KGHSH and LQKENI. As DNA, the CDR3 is TGTGCCAGCTCACCAGGGACAGGGTTAAATAATGAAAAACTGTTTTTT. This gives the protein CASSPGTGLNNEKLFF.

Here the CDR3 reads CASSLGGRDDEQYF. CDR3 DNA sequence: TGTGCCAGCAGCTTGGGCGGGAGGGACGACGAGCAGTACTTC. This chain uses TRBV5-4 with TRBJ2-7, with 9 bases lining up with TRBD2. Germline CDR1 and CDR2: SGHNT and YYREEE (reference sequence). V gave up 0 bases and J gave up 5 bases; unmatched junction bases: 3. The CDR3 is 14 residues long.

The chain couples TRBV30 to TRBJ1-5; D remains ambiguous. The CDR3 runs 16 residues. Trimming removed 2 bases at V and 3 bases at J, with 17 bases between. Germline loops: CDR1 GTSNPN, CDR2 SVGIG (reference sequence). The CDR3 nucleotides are TGTGCCTGGAGTCCAGGAGGATCGGGATCCAATCAGCCCCAGCATTTT. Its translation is CAWSPGGSGSNQPQHF.

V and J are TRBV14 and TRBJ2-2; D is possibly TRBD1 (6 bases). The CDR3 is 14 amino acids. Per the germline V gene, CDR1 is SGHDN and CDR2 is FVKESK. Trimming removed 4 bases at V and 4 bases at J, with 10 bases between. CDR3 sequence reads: CASSLGTSTGELFF. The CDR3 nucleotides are TGTGCCAGCAGCCTCGGGACATCCACCGGGGAGCTGTTTTTT.

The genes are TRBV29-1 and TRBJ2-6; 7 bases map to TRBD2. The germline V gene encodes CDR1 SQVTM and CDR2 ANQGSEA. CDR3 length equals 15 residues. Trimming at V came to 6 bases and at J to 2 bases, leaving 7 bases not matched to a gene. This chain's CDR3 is CSVRERGAGANVLTF. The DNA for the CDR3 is TGCAGCGTGCGGGAGCGAGGGGCTGGGGCCAACGTCCTGACTTTC.

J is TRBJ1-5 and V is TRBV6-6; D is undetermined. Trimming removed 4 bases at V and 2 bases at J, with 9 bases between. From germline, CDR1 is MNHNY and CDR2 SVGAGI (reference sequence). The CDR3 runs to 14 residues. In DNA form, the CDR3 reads TGTGCCAGCAGTTCGCCGGGAGGCAATCAGCCCCAGCATTTT. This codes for CASSSPGGNQPQHF.

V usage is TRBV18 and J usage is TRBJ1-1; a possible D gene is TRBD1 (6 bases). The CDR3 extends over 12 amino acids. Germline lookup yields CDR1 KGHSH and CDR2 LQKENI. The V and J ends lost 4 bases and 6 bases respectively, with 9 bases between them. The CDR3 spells CASSLQGPEAFF. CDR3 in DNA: TGTGCCAGCTCACTCCAGGGGCCTGAAGCTTTCTTT.

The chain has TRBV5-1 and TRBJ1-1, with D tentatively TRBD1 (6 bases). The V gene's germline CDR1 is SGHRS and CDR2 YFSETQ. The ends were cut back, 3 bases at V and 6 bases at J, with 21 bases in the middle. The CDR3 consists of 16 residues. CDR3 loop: CASSSGFRGSRAEAFF. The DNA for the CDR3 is TGCGCCAGCAGCTCCGGGTTCAGGGGTTCTCGGGCTGAAGCTTTCTTT.

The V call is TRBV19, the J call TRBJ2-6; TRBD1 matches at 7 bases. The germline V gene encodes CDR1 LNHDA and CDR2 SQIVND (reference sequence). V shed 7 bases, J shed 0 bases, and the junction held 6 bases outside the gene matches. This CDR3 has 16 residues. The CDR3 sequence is CASTDWTGSGANVLTF. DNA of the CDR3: TGTGCCAGTACCGACTGGACAGGCTCTGGGGCCAACGTCCTGACTTTC.

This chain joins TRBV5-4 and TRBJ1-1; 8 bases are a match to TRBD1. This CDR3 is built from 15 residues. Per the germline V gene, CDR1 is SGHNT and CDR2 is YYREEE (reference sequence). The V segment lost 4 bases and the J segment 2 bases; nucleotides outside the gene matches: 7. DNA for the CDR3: TGTGCCAGCAGCAAATGGACAGGGACAAACACTGAAGCTTTCTTT. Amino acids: CASSKWTGTNTEAFF. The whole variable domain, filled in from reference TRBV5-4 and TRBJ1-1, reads ETGVTQSPTHLIKTRGQQVTLRCSSQSGHNTVSWYQQALGQGPQFIFQYYREEENGRGNFPPRFSGLQFPNYSSELNVNALELDDSALYLCASSKWTGTNTEAFFGQGTRLTVV.

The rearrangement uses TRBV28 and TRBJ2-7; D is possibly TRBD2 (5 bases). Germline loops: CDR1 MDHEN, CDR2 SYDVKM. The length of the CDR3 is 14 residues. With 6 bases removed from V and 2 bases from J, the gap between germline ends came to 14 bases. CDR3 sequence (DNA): TGTGCCAGCAGCTTCCGGGGAAGGGCCTACGAGCAGTACTTC. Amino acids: CASSFRGRAYEQYF.

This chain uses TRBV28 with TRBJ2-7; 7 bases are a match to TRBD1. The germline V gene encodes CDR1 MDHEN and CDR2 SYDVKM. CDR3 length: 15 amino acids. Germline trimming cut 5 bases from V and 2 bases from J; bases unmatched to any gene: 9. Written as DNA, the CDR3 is TGTGCCAGCAGTACAACCGGGACAGCCACCTACGAGCAGTACTTC. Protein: CASSTTGTATYEQYF.

The CDR3 loop reads CAWGNWGGSEEKLFF. In DNA, the CDR3 is TGTGCCTGGGGCAACTGGGGGGGGTCAGAAGAAAAACTGTTTTTT. The J gene is TRBJ1-4, the V gene TRBV30; a possible D gene is TRBD1 (5 bases). The CDR3 totals 15 residues. Germline CDR1 is GTSNPN and CDR2 is SVGIG (reference sequence). Trimming removed 5 bases from V and 8 bases from J, with 21 bases in between.

CDR3 sequence: CASSPSGGGNEKLFF. As DNA, the CDR3 is TGTGCCAGCTCACCTTCCGGGGGAGGTAATGAAAAACTGTTTTTT. The chain carries TRBV18 and TRBJ1-4; maybe TRBD1 (5 bases). Deletions cut 3 bases from V and 4 bases from J, with 12 bases between. CDR1 and CDR2 from the germline V gene are KGHSH and LQKENI. The CDR3 runs 15 residues.

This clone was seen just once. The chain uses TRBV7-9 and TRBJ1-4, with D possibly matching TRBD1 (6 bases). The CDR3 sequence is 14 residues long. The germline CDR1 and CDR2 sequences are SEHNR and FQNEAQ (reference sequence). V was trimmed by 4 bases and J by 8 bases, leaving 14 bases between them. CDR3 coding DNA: TGTGCCAGCAGCTCCCGGGACATTTACGAAAAACTGTTTTTT. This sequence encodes CASSSRDIYEKLFF.

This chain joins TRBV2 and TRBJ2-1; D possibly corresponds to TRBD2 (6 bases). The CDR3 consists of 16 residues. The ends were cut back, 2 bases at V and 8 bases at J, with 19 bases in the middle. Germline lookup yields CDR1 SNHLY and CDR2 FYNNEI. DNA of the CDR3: TGTGCCAGCAGTGAACGGAGGGCCCCAGGCCCCGATGAGCAGTTCTTC. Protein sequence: CASSERRAPGPDEQFF.

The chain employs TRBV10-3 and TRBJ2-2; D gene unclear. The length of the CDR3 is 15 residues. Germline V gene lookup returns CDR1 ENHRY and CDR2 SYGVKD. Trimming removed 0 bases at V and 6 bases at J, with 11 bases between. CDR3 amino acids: CAISESSAFPGELFF. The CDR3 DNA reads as TGTGCCATCAGTGAGTCGAGCGCGTTCCCCGGGGAGCTGTTTTTT.

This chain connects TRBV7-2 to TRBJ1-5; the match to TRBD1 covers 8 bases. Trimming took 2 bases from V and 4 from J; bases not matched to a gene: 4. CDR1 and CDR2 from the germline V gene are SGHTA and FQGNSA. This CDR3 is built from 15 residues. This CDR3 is CASSLRGQGNQPQHF. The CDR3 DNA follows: TGTGCCAGCAGCTTAAGAGGACAGGGTAATCAGCCCCAGCATTTT.

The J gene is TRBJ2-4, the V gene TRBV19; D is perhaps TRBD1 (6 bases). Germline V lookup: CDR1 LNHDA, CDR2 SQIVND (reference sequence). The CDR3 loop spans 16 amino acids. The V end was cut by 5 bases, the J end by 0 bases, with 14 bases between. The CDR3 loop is CASSPQQGKAKNIQYF. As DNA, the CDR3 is TGTGCCAGTAGTCCACAACAGGGAAAAGCCAAAAACATTCAGTACTTC.

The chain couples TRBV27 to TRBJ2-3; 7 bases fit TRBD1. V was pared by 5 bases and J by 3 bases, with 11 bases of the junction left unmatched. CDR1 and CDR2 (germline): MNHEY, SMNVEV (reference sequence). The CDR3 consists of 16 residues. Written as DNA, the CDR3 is TGTGCCAGCAGTCCCACATCGACAGGGAGAACAGATACGCAGTATTTT. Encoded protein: CASSPTSTGRTDTQYF.

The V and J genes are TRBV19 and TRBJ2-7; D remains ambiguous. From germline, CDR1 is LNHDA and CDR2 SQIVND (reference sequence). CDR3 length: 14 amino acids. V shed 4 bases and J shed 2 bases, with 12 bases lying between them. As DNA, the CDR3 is TGTGCCAGTAGTAAATCAGGTTTGACCTACGAGCAGTACTTC. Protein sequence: CASSKSGLTYEQYF.